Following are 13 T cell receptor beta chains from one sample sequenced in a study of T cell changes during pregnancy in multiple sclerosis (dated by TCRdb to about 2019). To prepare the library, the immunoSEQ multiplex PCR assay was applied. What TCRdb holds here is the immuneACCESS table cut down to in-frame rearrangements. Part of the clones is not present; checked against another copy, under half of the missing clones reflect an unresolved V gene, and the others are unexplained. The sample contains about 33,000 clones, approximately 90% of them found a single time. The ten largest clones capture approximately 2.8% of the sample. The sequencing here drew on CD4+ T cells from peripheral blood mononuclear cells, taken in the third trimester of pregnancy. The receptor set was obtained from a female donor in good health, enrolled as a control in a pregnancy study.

The CDR3 sequence is CASSVALTGTSTDTQYF. DNA of the CDR3: TGTGCCAGCAGCGTAGCACTGACAGGTACTAGCACAGATACGCAGTATTTT. The J gene is TRBJ2-3, the V gene TRBV9, with D possibly being TRBD1 (6 bases). V lost 0 bases, J lost 0 bases, and 14 bases lay in between. Germline V gene data show CDR1 as SGDLS and CDR2 as YYNGEE. The CDR3 runs to 17 residues.

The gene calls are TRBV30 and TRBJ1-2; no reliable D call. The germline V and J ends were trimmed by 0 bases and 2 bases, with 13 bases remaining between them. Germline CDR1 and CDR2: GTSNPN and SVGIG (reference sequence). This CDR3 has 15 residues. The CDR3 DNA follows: TGTGCCTGGAGTGTTTTGGCAGGCTACAACTATGGCTACACCTTC. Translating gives CAWSVLAGYNYGYTF. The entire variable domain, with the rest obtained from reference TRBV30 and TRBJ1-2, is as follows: SQTIHQWPATLVQPVGSPLSLECTVEGTSNPNLYWYRQAAGRGLQLLFYSVGIGQISSEVPQNLSASRPQDRQFILSSKKLLLSDSGFYLCAWSVLAGYNYGYTFGSGTRLTVV.

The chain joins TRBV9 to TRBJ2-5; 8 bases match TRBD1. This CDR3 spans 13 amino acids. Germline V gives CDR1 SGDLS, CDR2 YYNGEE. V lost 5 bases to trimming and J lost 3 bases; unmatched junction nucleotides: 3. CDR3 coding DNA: TGTGCCAGCAGGAAGACAGGGGAAGAGACCCAGTACTTC. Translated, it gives CASRKTGEETQYF.

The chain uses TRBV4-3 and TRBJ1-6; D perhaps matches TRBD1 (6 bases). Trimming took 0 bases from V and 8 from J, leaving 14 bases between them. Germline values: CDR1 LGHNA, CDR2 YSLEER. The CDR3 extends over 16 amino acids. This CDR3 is CASSQDRGWRDSPLHF. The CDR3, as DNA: TGCGCCAGCAGCCAAGACAGGGGTTGGCGGGATTCACCCCTCCACTTT.

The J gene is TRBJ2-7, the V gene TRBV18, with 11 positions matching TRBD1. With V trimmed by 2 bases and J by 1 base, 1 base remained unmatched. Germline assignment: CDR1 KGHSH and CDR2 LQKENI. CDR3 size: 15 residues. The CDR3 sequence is CASSPGQGASYEQYF. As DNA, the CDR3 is TGTGCCAGCTCACCAGGACAGGGGGCATCCTACGAGCAGTACTTC.

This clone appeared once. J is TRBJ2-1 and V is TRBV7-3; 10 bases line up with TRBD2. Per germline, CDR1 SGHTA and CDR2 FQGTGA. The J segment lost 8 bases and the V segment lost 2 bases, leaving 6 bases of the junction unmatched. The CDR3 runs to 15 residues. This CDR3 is CASSLGSGRGHEQFF. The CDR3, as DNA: TGTGCCAGCAGCTTAGGGAGCGGGAGGGGGCATGAGCAGTTCTTC.

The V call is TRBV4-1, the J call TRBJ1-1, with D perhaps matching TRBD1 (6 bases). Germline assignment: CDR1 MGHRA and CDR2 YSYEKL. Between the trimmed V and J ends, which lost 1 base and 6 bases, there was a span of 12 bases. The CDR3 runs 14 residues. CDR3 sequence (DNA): TGCGCCAGCAGCCAAGTACAGGGTAACTCTGAAGCTTTCTTT. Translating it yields CASSQVQGNSEAFF.

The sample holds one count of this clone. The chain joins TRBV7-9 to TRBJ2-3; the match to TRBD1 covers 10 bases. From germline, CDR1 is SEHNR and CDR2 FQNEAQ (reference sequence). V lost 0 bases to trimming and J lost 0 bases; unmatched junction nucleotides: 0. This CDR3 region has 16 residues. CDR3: CASSLAGQGSTDTQYF. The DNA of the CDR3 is TGTGCCAGCAGCTTAGCGGGACAGGGGAGCACAGATACGCAGTATTTT.

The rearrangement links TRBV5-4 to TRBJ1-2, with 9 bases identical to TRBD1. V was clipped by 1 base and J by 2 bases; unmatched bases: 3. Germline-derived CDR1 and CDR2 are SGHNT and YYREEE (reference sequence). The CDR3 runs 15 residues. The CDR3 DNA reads TGTGCCAGCAGCTTGAGGGACAGGGTAAACTATGGCTACACCTTC. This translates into CASSLRDRVNYGYTF.

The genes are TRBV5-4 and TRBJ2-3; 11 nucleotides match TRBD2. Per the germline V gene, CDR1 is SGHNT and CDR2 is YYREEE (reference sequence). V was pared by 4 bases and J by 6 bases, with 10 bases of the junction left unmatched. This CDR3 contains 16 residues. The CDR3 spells CASSTSSGGTSDTQYF. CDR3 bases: TGTGCCAGCAGCACGTCTAGCGGGGGGACCAGTGATACGCAGTATTTT.

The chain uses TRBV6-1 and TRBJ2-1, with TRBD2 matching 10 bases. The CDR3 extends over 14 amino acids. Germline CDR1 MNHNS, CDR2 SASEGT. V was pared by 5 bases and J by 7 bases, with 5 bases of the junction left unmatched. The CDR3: CASSPGLARNEQFF. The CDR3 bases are TGTGCCAGCAGTCCGGGACTAGCGCGAAATGAGCAGTTCTTC.

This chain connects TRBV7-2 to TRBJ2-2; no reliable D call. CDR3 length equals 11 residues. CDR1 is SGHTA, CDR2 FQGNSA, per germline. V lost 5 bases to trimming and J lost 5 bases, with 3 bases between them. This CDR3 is CASSPTGELFF. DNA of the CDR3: TGTGCCAGCAGCCCGACCGGGGAGCTGTTTTTT. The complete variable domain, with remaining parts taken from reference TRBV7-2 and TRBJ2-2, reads GAGVSQSPSNKVTEKGKDVELRCDPISGHTALYWYRQSLGQGLEFLIYFQGNSAPDKSGLPSDRFSAERTGGSVSTLTIQRTQQEDSAVYLCASSPTGELFFGEGSRLTVL.

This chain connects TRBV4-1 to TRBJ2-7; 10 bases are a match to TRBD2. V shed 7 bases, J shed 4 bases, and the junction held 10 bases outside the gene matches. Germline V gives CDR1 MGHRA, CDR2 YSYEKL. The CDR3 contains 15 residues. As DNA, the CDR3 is TGCGCCAGCACCCGTACTAGCGGGACGGATTACGAGCAGTACTTC. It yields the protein CASTRTSGTDYEQYF.